This entry lists 13 T cell receptor beta chains sequenced from one sample in a study of vaccination effects on CD4 cells after COVID-19. These receptors are not linked to any known antigen. Upon completion of more than eight days in culture, CD4+ T cells were isolated. Two doses of BNT162b2 or mRNA-1273 vaccine were administered to participants. The data were produced by immunoSEQ multiplex PCR, yet TCRdb's version contains in-frame clones alone and is incomplete. The sample consists of about 40,000 clones, around two thirds of them appearing once. The specimen comprised CD4+ T cells from PBMCs cultured without peptide, sampled after COVID-19 vaccination. The receptor source for this set is a human donor who received a COVID-19 vaccine.

The V call is TRBV6-6, the J call TRBJ1-2; D might be TRBD1 (6 bases). This CDR3 comprises 14 residues. Trimming removed 4 bases at V and 6 bases at J, with 15 bases between. CDR1 and CDR2 (germline): MNHNY, SVGAGI (reference sequence). The CDR3 bases are TGTGCCAGCAGTTCGAACACAGGGTCCAATGGCTACACCTTC. Translation gives CASSSNTGSNGYTF.

The chain joins TRBV6-6 to TRBJ1-4; D may be TRBD1 (5 bases). Germline V gene sequence: CDR1 MNHNY, CDR2 SVGAGI (reference sequence). V dropped 5 bases and J dropped 7 bases, with 23 bases sitting between them. This CDR3 comprises 17 residues. CDR3 nucleotide sequence: TGTGCCAGCAGTCGGACCGGGACTAGTAGAGTGCCTGAAAAACTGTTTTTT. This encodes CASSRTGTSRVPEKLFF.

In its sample, this clone was seen once. The V gene is TRBV23-1, the J gene TRBJ1-2; unclear D gene. TRBV23-1 has ORF status, its function being uncertain. The CDR3 loop spans 13 amino acids. The ends were cut back, 7 bases at V and 1 base at J, with 10 bases in the middle. The CDR3 DNA sequence: TGCGCCAGCACCCTACACGGTAACTATGGCTACACCTTC. Protein: CASTLHGNYGYTF.

This chain connects TRBV5-6 to TRBJ1-5; unclear D gene. The CDR3 length is 14 residues. Germline V lookup: CDR1 SGHDT, CDR2 YYEEEE. The V end lost 2 bases, the J end lost 4 bases, and 10 bases lay between the germline ends. In DNA, the CDR3 is TGTGCCAGCAGCTTATTTACCAATAATCAGCCCCAGCATTTT. It specifies CASSLFTNNQPQHF. Using reference TRBV5-6 and TRBJ1-5 for the parts outside the CDR3, the full variable domain is DAGVTQSPTHLIKTRGQQVTLRCSPKSGHDTVSWYQQALGQGPQFIFQYYEEEERQRGNFPDRFSGHQFPNYSSELNVNALLLGDSALYLCASSLFTNNQPQHFGDGTRLSIL.

The V and J genes are TRBV9 and TRBJ2-7; 10 bases match TRBD1. CDR1 is SGDLS, CDR2 YYNGEE, per germline. With V trimmed by 2 bases and J by 2 bases, 7 bases remained unmatched. CDR3 size: 16 residues. Written as DNA, the CDR3 is TGTGCCAGCAGCGTGGGATGGGGGACAGGGGCCTACGAGCAGTACTTC. It encodes CASSVGWGTGAYEQYF.

The gene calls are TRBV5-4 and TRBJ2-5; D gene ambiguous. Germline CDR1 reads SGHNT; CDR2 reads YYREEE (reference sequence). The CDR3 covers 13 residues. V dropped 5 bases and J dropped 5 bases, with 13 bases sitting between them. This CDR3 is CASRGNSEETQYF. The CDR3, as DNA: TGTGCCAGCAGAGGGAACAGCGAGGAGACCCAGTACTTC.

V and J are TRBV5-4 and TRBJ2-7, with 7 bases that match TRBD1. The CDR3 runs 15 residues. Germline CDR1 reads SGHNT; CDR2 reads YYREEE (reference sequence). J lost 0 bases, V lost 3 bases, and 6 bases had no gene match. The CDR3 protein is CASSSGQVNSYEQYF. DNA of the CDR3: TGTGCCAGCAGCTCAGGACAGGTCAACTCCTACGAGCAGTACTTC.

The chain carries TRBV7-9 and TRBJ1-1; no firm D call. The CDR3 runs to 12 residues. Germline V gene lookup returns CDR1 SEHNR and CDR2 FQNEAQ (reference sequence). V lost 5 bases to trimming and J lost 1 base, with 5 bases between them. CDR3 residues: CASSPQNTEAFF. The CDR3, as DNA: TGTGCCAGCAGCCCCCAGAACACTGAAGCTTTCTTT. Complete variable domain (other parts from reference TRBV7-9 and TRBJ1-1): DTGVSQNPRHKITKRGQNVTFRCDPISEHNRLYWYRQTLGQGPEFLTYFQNEAQLEKSRLLSDRFSAERPKGSFSTLEIQRTEQGDSAMYLCASSPQNTEAFFGQGTRLTVV.

The chain uses TRBV10-1 and TRBJ1-1; D uncertain. V lost 10 bases and J lost 0, with 12 bases in between. Germline V gene data show CDR1 as WNHNN and CDR2 as SYGVQD (reference sequence). CDR3 length equals 13 residues. The CDR3 is CATKRTLNTEAFF. For the CDR3, the DNA is TGCGCCACCAAAAGGACCCTGAACACTGAAGCTTTCTTT.

The chain combines TRBV2 with TRBJ1-4; 7 bases agree with TRBD1. V lost 9 bases, J lost 10 bases, and 8 bases stayed unmatched. There are 12 residues in the CDR3. Germline V gene lookup returns CDR1 SNHLY and CDR2 FYNNEI. The CDR3 nucleotides are TGTGCCAGGGGACAGACTAGGGGAAAACTGTTTTTT. Protein: CARGQTRGKLFF.

DNA of the CDR3: TGTGCCAGCAGTTACTCGAGCGGTTACAATGAGCAGTTCTTC. This sequence encodes CASSYSSGYNEQFF. V and J are TRBV6-5 and TRBJ2-1, with a tentative D call TRBD2 (5 bases). Germline V CDR1 and CDR2: MNHEY, SVGAGI. This CDR3 region has 14 residues. Trimming took 0 bases from V and 4 from J, leaving 7 bases between them.

The J gene is TRBJ2-2, the V gene TRBV14; D gene unclear. Deletions cut 0 bases from V and 6 bases from J, with 11 bases between. There are 15 residues in the CDR3. Looked up from germline, CDR1 is SGHDN and CDR2 is FVKESK. The CDR3 region is CASSQDLWGSGELFF. Here the CDR3 DNA reads TGTGCCAGCAGCCAAGATCTATGGGGATCCGGGGAGCTGTTTTTT.

The chain has TRBV11-2 and TRBJ2-5; weak D call: TRBD2 (6 bases). V lost 5 bases to trimming and J lost 4 bases, with 14 bases between them. The V gene's germline CDR1 is SGHAT and CDR2 FQNNGV. The CDR3 is made up of 14 amino acids. The CDR3 region has the DNA TGTGCCAGCAGCCCCATCCGGGGAGGAGAGACCCAGTACTTC. Residues: CASSPIRGGETQYF.